This T cell receptor beta chain was identified in a study of blood T cells in healthy people across ages. Alongside a J-beta primer mix, a sample-barcoded 5' primer served in a second PCR lasting 7 to 11 cycles. A single record per CDR3 protein comes from TCRdb applying MiXCR to the 5' RACE reads. The repertoire consists of around 1,000,000 distinct CDR3 sequences, with around 25% occurring once and the leading ten covering less than 0.75%. V trimming: 4 bases; J trimming: 4 bases; junction bases outside the gene matches: 7. Per the germline V gene, CDR1 is SGHKS and CDR2 is YYEKEE (reference sequence). This CDR3 is built from 15 residues. These data were also reused for a study on T cells of mothers and their children.

Sequencing was carried out using blood. The source of this sequence is a girl aged 2-10 years in good health. The V call is TRBV5-5, the J call TRBJ1-1, with 10 bases fitting TRBD1. In DNA form, the CDR3 reads TGTGCCAGCAGCCGAGGGGACAGGGGATCCACTGAAGCTTTCTTT. It encodes CASSRGDRGSTEAFF. The full variable domain, its missing parts supplied by reference TRBV5-5 and TRBJ1-1, is DAGVTQSPTHLIKTRGQQVTLRCSPISGHKSVSWYQQVLGQGPQFIFQYYEKEERGRGNFPDRFSARQFPNYSSELNVNALLLGDSALYLCASSRGDRGSTEAFFGQGTRLTVV.